This is a list of T cell receptor beta chains from one sample in a study of blood T cell repertoires in COVID-19. Libraries were prepared by immunoSEQ multiplex PCR; TCRdb keeps only in-frame clonotypes and omits some of them. The data hold under 400,000 clones, with 88% observed a single time. The sample comprised PBMCs or T cells enriched from blood (not recorded which). The receptors come from a woman in her 30s who had been exposed to COVID-19. CDR3s leave out the opening cysteine and the closing phenylalanine or tryptophan.

TRBV29-1	12	TRBJ2-7	SVERMAGGYEQY
TRBV6-6	14	TRBJ2-3	ASRQRTSESTDTQY
TRBV6-5	12	TRBJ1-2	ASSPGQGGSGYT
TRBV16	12	TRBJ1-1	ASSLHRGRTEAF
TRBV7-6	11	TRBJ2-7	ASSLKPQVEQY
TRBV27	15	TRBJ1-5	ASSSLGTGVLNQPQH
TRBV7-2	13	TRBJ2-3	ASSLVRQSTDTQY
TRBV7-8	13	TRBJ1-5	ASSKQGNSNQPQH
TRBV7-3	14	TRBJ2-1	ASSLVNHAEYNEQF
TRBV5-1	12	TRBJ1-2	ASSLGRSGYGYT
TRBV11-2	11	TRBJ1-1	ASSYRRHTEAF
TRBV30	13	TRBJ1-2	AWSRSGGLGYGYT
TRBV5-1	16	TRBJ2-1	ASSTATIAGGAYNEQF
TRBV18	14	TRBJ2-3	ASSPSQGRSTDTQY
TRBV7-9	10	TRBJ1-2	ASSLLAEIVT
TRBV5-4	14	TRBJ2-3	ASSPKRDKFTDTQY
TRBV27	11	TRBJ2-3	ASRLAGTDTQY
TRBV28	17	TRBJ1-2	ASRRPGQGDPSYNYGYT
TRBV19	11	TRBJ2-7	ASTNTDTAEQY
TRBV7-8	13	TRBJ1-5	ASSLAVGTNQPQH
TRBV19	12	TRBJ2-5	ASRRTGGVETQY
TRBV10-2	12	TRBJ2-7	ASRSDRGPYEQY
TRBV5-8	12	TRBJ2-1	ASSLSSGIDEQF
TRBV5-4	14	TRBJ1-6	ASSREPQGRDSPLH
TRBV6-5	11	TRBJ2-7	ASKSLGAYEQY
TRBV11-2	16	TRBJ2-1	ASSLAGWGGSSYNEQF
TRBV7-2	10	TRBJ1-2	ASSTGGPGYT
TRBV9	14	TRBJ2-1	ASSPRLAGGYNEQF